One and the same sample provided the 32 T cell receptor beta chains below, sequenced in a study of T cells after somatic rescue of genetic block. Libraries were prepared by immunoSEQ multiplex PCR; TCRdb keeps only in-frame clonotypes and omits some of them. This table holds tens of thousands of clones, 85% to 90% found once. The sequenced sample consisted of peripheral blood mononuclear cells (PBMCs). The receptors were sampled from a woman between 18 and 30 years old.

This rearrangement joins TRBV28 to TRBJ1-4, with D uncertain. V shed 6 bases and J shed 2 bases, with 10 bases lying between them. The CDR3 length is 14 residues. Per germline, CDR1 MDHEN and CDR2 SYDVKM. CDR3 sequence (DNA): TGTGCCAGCAGCTCGGTGGGGACTAATGAAAAACTGTTTTTT. Translated: CASSSVGTNEKLFF.

The chain employs TRBV6-6 and TRBJ1-5; TRBD1 agrees at 9 bases. The germline V gene has CDR1 MNHNY and CDR2 SVGAGI (reference sequence). The CDR3 loop spans 16 amino acids. V lost 2 bases, J lost 3 bases, and 5 bases stayed unmatched. The DNA of the CDR3 is TGTGCCAGCAGTTACGGGACAGGGATGGACAATCAGCCCCAGCATTTT. This codes for CASSYGTGMDNQPQHF.

The V call is TRBV29-1, the J call TRBJ1-4; 7 bases are a match to TRBD1. The V gene's germline CDR1 is SQVTM and CDR2 ANQGSEA. The CDR3 spans 12 residues. V shed 7 bases and J 8 bases; nucleotides not matched to a gene: 7. Written as DNA, the CDR3 is TGCAGCGGTAGGACAGGCCGGGAAAAACTGTTTTTT. Translation: CSGRTGREKLFF.

This chain joins TRBV19 and TRBJ2-1; 9 bases map to TRBD1. Germline values: CDR1 LNHDA, CDR2 SQIVND (reference sequence). The J segment lost 2 bases and the V segment lost 1 base, leaving 18 bases of the junction unmatched. CDR3 length equals 21 residues. The chain's CDR3 is CASSIGLWDRVADGPYNEQFF. CDR3 bases: TGTGCCAGTAGTATAGGGCTATGGGACAGGGTTGCGGATGGTCCCTACAATGAGCAGTTCTTC.

CDR3 DNA: TGTGCCAGCAGCTTAGGGACAGGGGCTGAAAAACTGTTTTTT. The encoded protein is CASSLGTGAEKLFF. The J gene is TRBJ1-4, the V gene TRBV11-3; 9 bases agree with TRBD1. The ends lost 1 base at V and 7 bases at J; junction bases unmatched: 1. This CDR3 region has 14 residues. CDR1 SGHNT and CDR2 YENEEA come from the germline V gene.

The chain carries TRBV6-4 and TRBJ1-5; TRBD1 might be the D (6 bases). The CDR3 totals 14 residues. V lost 3 bases, J lost 7 bases, and 13 bases lay in between. Germline lookup yields CDR1 MRHNA and CDR2 SNTAGT. The CDR3 region is CASSEAGGRQPQHF. The CDR3 region has the DNA TGTGCCAGCAGTGAGGCGGGGGGCCGGCAGCCCCAGCATTTT.

The CDR3 loop is CAISGGRELTDTQYF. CDR3 sequence (DNA): TGTGCCATCAGTGGGGGGCGGGAACTCACAGATACGCAGTATTTT. V usage is TRBV10-3 and J usage is TRBJ2-3; D is tentatively TRBD1 or TRBD2 (6 bases each). V was shortened by 4 bases and J by 2 bases, with 13 bases between the two germline ends. CDR1 and CDR2 (germline): ENHRY, SYGVKD. The CDR3 consists of 15 residues.

The genes are TRBV11-2 and TRBJ2-2; TRBD2 matches at 13 bases. The germline gives CDR1 SGHAT, CDR2 FQNNGV. J was trimmed by 6 bases and V by 5 bases; bases with no gene match: 6. The CDR3 length is 16 residues. This chain's CDR3 is CASSIRTSGRSGELFF. Here the CDR3 DNA reads TGTGCCAGCAGCATACGGACTAGCGGGAGATCCGGGGAGCTGTTTTTT.

This chain joins TRBV5-6 and TRBJ1-2, with 8 bases fitting TRBD1. Germline CDR1 is SGHDT and CDR2 is YYEEEE. Trimming cost V 1 base and J 6 bases; bases outside gene matches: 5. There are 14 residues in the CDR3. For the CDR3, the DNA is TGTGCCAGCAGCTTGTCCGGCAGGGGGCATGGCTACACCTTC. The encoded protein is CASSLSGRGHGYTF.

V is TRBV12-5 and J is TRBJ1-5; TRBD1 might be the D (6 bases). Trimming shortened V by 4 bases and J by 0 bases, and 16 bases separated the two germline ends. Per the germline V gene, CDR1 is LGHNT and CDR2 is FRNRAP. The CDR3 sequence is 17 residues long. CDR3 sequence: CASGSEGGTDSNQPQHF. CDR3 DNA sequence: TGTGCTAGTGGTTCAGAGGGGGGGACGGATAGCAATCAGCCCCAGCATTTT.

This clone has just one count. The chain employs TRBV28 and TRBJ1-1; perhaps TRBD1 as D (6 bases). There are 17 residues in the CDR3. Between the trimmed V and J ends, which lost 3 bases and 3 bases, there was a span of 20 bases. CDR1 and CDR2 from the germline V gene are MDHEN and SYDVKM. CDR3 residues: CASSFHVGRGFDTEAFF. Here the CDR3 DNA reads TGTGCCAGCAGTTTCCATGTGGGCAGGGGATTCGACACTGAAGCTTTCTTT.

The genes are TRBV15 and TRBJ1-1; D gene uncertain. Germline values: CDR1 LNHNV, CDR2 YYDKDF (reference sequence). V was shortened by 6 bases and J by 0 bases, with 11 bases between the two germline ends. CDR3 length: 14 residues. CDR3 sequence (DNA): TGTGCCACCAGTTGGGCGGAGGTGAACACTGAAGCTTTCTTT. Amino acid sequence: CATSWAEVNTEAFF.

This clone was observed a handful of times. V gene TRBV2 combines with J gene TRBJ1-5; D is unclear. Germline assignment: CDR1 SNHLY and CDR2 FYNNEI. Trimming took 8 bases from V and 1 from J, leaving 12 bases between them. The CDR3 extends over 14 amino acids. The CDR3 DNA follows: TGTGCCAGCCGATGGTCATCGAGCAATCAGCCCCAGCATTTT. Translated: CASRWSSSNQPQHF.

The chain recombines TRBV4-2 with TRBJ1-5; D is perhaps TRBD1 (6 bases). Germline CDR1 is LGHNA and CDR2 is YNFKEQ. V lost 0 bases and J 6 bases, leaving 15 bases between the germline ends. The CDR3 totals 16 residues. CDR3 in amino acids: CASSQDLEGGGQPQHF. The CDR3 DNA is TGTGCCAGCAGCCAAGATCTAGAGGGGGGCGGTCAGCCCCAGCATTTT.

The rearrangement joins TRBV7-9 to TRBJ1-2; 12 bases line up with TRBD1. Germline V gives CDR1 SEHNR, CDR2 FQNEAQ (reference sequence). There are 14 residues in the CDR3. V shed 5 bases and J 8 bases; nucleotides not matched to a gene: 6. The DNA for the CDR3 is TGTGCCAGCAGCGCGGGACAGGGGGCAGGAGGCTACACCTTC. It encodes CASSAGQGAGGYTF.

The chain has TRBV10-2 and TRBJ2-7; maybe TRBD2 (6 bases). Germline CDR1 reads WSHSY; CDR2 reads SAAADI. CDR3 size: 13 residues. The V and J ends lost 6 bases and 4 bases respectively, with 13 bases between them. CDR3 region: CASSHTGGYEQYF. The CDR3 nucleotides read TGCGCCAGCAGCCACACCGGGGGTTACGAGCAGTACTTC.

This CDR3 reads CASSFMGGTQPQHF. The CDR3 DNA reads as TGTGCCAGCAGTTTTATGGGGGGCACTCAGCCCCAGCATTTT. The chain employs TRBV28 and TRBJ1-5, with D tentatively TRBD1 (6 bases). Between the trimmed V and J ends, which lost 3 bases and 6 bases, there was a span of 12 bases. Germline loops: CDR1 MDHEN, CDR2 SYDVKM. The CDR3 has 14 residues.

The rearrangement links TRBV10-3 to TRBJ1-1, with TRBD1 identical over 8 bases. Germline V gene data show CDR1 as ENHRY and CDR2 as SYGVKD. The J segment lost 5 bases and the V segment lost 5 bases, leaving 7 bases of the junction unmatched. The CDR3 is made up of 14 amino acids. CDR3 region: CAISQGAGGTEAFF. CDR3 bases: TGTGCCATCAGTCAGGGGGCAGGTGGAACTGAAGCTTTCTTT.

V and J are TRBV7-9 and TRBJ1-1; D is unclear. The CDR3 contains 14 residues. Germline assignment: CDR1 SEHNR and CDR2 FQNEAQ (reference sequence). Between the trimmed V and J ends, which lost 4 bases and 3 bases, there was a span of 12 bases. The CDR3 here is CASSWNHADTEAFF. In nucleotides, the CDR3 is TGTGCCAGCAGCTGGAATCATGCGGACACTGAAGCTTTCTTT.

The gene calls are TRBV11-2 and TRBJ2-7; D possibly matches TRBD1 or TRBD2 (5 bases each). Germline V gene data show CDR1 as SGHAT and CDR2 as FQNNGV. Trimming cost V 2 bases and J 7 bases, with 15 bases left between them. This CDR3 has 14 amino acids. CDR3 protein: CASSLWGPFGEQYF. The CDR3, as DNA: TGTGCCAGCAGCTTATGGGGACCGTTTGGTGAGCAGTACTTC.

This clone was recorded only once. This specimen includes other DNA sequences encoding the same CDR3. The chain carries TRBV28 and TRBJ2-7; D perhaps matches TRBD2 (5 bases). The V end was cut by 6 bases, the J end by 4 bases, with 10 bases between. The germline gives CDR1 MDHEN, CDR2 SYDVKM. The CDR3 has 12 residues. The CDR3 protein is CASSLRGYEQYF. DNA for the CDR3: TGTGCCAGCAGCCTCCGGGGTTACGAGCAGTACTTC. The variable domain in full, completed from reference TRBV28 and TRBJ2-7, reads DVKVTQSSRYLVKRTGEKVFLECVQDMDHENMFWYRQDPGLGLRLIYFSYDVKMKEKGDIPEGYSVSREKKERFSLILESASTNQTSMYLCASSLRGYEQYFGPGTRLTVT.

V usage is TRBV29-1 and J usage is TRBJ2-3, with 10 bases aligning to TRBD2. The CDR3 extends over 14 amino acids. Trimming cost V 4 bases and J 2 bases; bases outside gene matches: 3. Germline values: CDR1 SQVTM, CDR2 ANQGSEA. In nucleotides, the CDR3 is TGCAGCGTTGGGACTAGCGGCTTCACAGATACGCAGTATTTT. It is translated as CSVGTSGFTDTQYF.

As DNA, the CDR3 is TGTGCCAGCAGCGTAGACTGGTGGCCGTACAATGAGCAGTTCTTC. Translating it yields CASSVDWWPYNEQFF. V is TRBV9 and J is TRBJ2-1; D not resolved. The V gene's germline CDR1 is SGDLS and CDR2 YYNGEE. The CDR3 runs to 15 residues. The V end lost 0 bases, the J end lost 4 bases, and 11 bases lay between the germline ends. Variable domain in full (rest from reference TRBV9 and TRBJ2-1): DSGVTQTPKHLITATGQRVTLRCSPRSGDLSVYWYQQSLDQGLQFLIQYYNGEERAKGNILERFSAQQFPDLHSELNLSSLELGDSALYFCASSVDWWPYNEQFFGPGTRLTVL.

V usage is TRBV7-6 and J usage is TRBJ2-5; 7 nucleotides align to TRBD1. Germline-derived CDR1 and CDR2 are SGHVS and FNYEAQ. The trim removed 5 bases at V and 3 bases at J, leaving 9 bases unmatched. CDR3 length equals 15 residues. The CDR3 loop is CASSAHRGSEETQYF. The CDR3 DNA follows: TGTGCCAGCAGCGCCCACAGGGGATCGGAAGAGACCCAGTACTTC.

The genes are TRBV6-1 and TRBJ2-5; weak D call: TRBD1 (7 bases). Germline values: CDR1 MNHNS, CDR2 SASEGT. CDR3 length equals 14 residues. V lost 5 bases, J lost 4 bases, and 14 bases lay in between. DNA of the CDR3: TGTGCCAGCAGTTTAAACAGGGGAGGAGAGACCCAGTACTTC. This sequence encodes CASSLNRGGETQYF.

The gene calls are TRBV28 and TRBJ1-2; D gene unclear. This CDR3 is 13 amino acids long. Germline V lookup: CDR1 MDHEN, CDR2 SYDVKM. With 4 bases removed from V and 6 bases from J, the gap between germline ends came to 12 bases. DNA of the CDR3: TGTGCCAGCAGTTCACCCTCGTGGAATGGCTACACCTTC. Translated: CASSSPSWNGYTF.

The rearrangement uses TRBV5-1 and TRBJ2-7; TRBD2 matches at 7 bases. CDR3 size: 14 residues. Germline CDR1 and CDR2: SGHRS and YFSETQ. Trimming removed 4 bases from V and 5 bases from J; junction bases left unmatched: 9. The CDR3, as DNA: TGCGCCAGCAGCCCTGGGGGGGGGATCCACGAGCAGTACTTC. It yields the protein CASSPGGGIHEQYF.

This sequence joins TRBV27 and TRBJ1-5; D is unresolved. The V end lost 6 bases, the J end lost 6 bases, and 12 bases lay between the germline ends. Germline V gene sequence: CDR1 MNHEY, CDR2 SMNVEV (reference sequence). This CDR3 region has 13 residues. The CDR3, as DNA: TGTGCCAGCAGCTTCGGAGGCAGTCAGCCCCAGCATTTT. This encodes CASSFGGSQPQHF.

The V call is TRBV5-6, the J call TRBJ2-7; TRBD2 agrees at 7 bases. Germline V lookup: CDR1 SGHDT, CDR2 YYEEEE. J was trimmed by 5 bases and V by 0 bases; bases with no gene match: 14. The CDR3 covers 17 residues. The CDR3 DNA reads as TGTGCCAGCAGCTTGGTATCAGTCGTGGGAGGGTGGAACGAGCAGTACTTC. Protein: CASSLVSVVGGWNEQYF.

This chain connects TRBV29-1 to TRBJ2-2, with TRBD1 as a possible D gene (5 bases). The CDR3 sequence is 13 residues long. Germline assignment: CDR1 SQVTM and CDR2 ANQGSEA. V was pared by 2 bases and J by 7 bases, with 11 bases between. The CDR3 nucleotides read TGCAGCGTTGAAAGATTGGGGCACGGGGAGCTGTTTTTT. The encoded protein is CSVERLGHGELFF.

The chain combines TRBV28 with TRBJ1-5; a weak D match, TRBD1 (5 bases). The V and J ends lost 5 bases and 7 bases respectively, with 18 bases between them. This CDR3 region has 15 residues. Per the germline V gene, CDR1 is MDHEN and CDR2 is SYDVKM. CDR3 region: CASSARAGPGQPQHF. In DNA, the CDR3 is TGTGCCAGCAGTGCGCGGGCGGGGCCGGGGCAGCCCCAGCATTTT. Looking up the rest from reference TRBV28 and TRBJ1-5 gives the full variable domain: DVKVTQSSRYLVKRTGEKVFLECVQDMDHENMFWYRQDPGLGLRLIYFSYDVKMKEKGDIPEGYSVSREKKERFSLILESASTNQTSMYLCASSARAGPGQPQHFGDGTRLSIL.

The chain carries TRBV7-9 and TRBJ1-1; D might be TRBD1 (5 bases). The V end lost 1 base, the J end lost 0 bases, and 9 bases lay between the germline ends. This CDR3 has 15 residues. CDR1 is SEHNR and CDR2 is FQNEAQ in the germline V gene (reference sequence). The CDR3 DNA follows: TGTGCCAGCAGCTTAGGGGCAGGGATGAACACTGAAGCTTTCTTT. Translating it yields CASSLGAGMNTEAFF.